The 6 T cell receptor beta chains below were found in one sample sequenced in a study of regulatory T cells in long-lasting Graves disease. Construction of the TCR beta libraries employed iRepertoire HTBI primers in conjunction with Arm-PCR of CDR3 regions. TCRdb used MiXCR to reprocess the multiplex PCR reads, holding one entry per CDR3 protein. In the table there are approximately 560,000 distinct CDR3 sequences, about 16% of which are singletons. The time point was: newly diagnosed GD, antithyroid drugs for less than 3 months. Generation of the TCR library employed RNA extracted from PBMCs. These records were also assigned to another study, of T cells in Graves' hyperthyroidism and ophthalmopathy.

The sample in question was peripheral blood mononuclear cells (PBMCs), obtained at new diagnosis, from a patient treated with antithyroid drugs. The receptors stem from a man aged 18-30 years with Graves disease.

This clonotype occurred many times. The gene calls are TRBV10-3 and TRBJ2-1; D may be TRBD2 (5 bases). The CDR3 consists of 16 residues. Trimming left V 0 bases short and J 12 bases short, with 21 bases between. In germline, CDR1 is ENHRY, CDR2 SYGVKD. DNA for the CDR3: TGTGCCATCAGTGAGTCGTCTAGCCCTCTATCTTCTCCGCAGTTCTTC. This codes for CAISESSSPLSSPQFF.

This clonotype occurred many times. This chain uses TRBV18 with TRBJ2-1; possibly TRBD2 for D (6 bases). Trimming pared 0 bases from V and 5 bases from J, leaving 11 bases between. The CDR3 has 15 residues. Germline CDR1 KGHSH, CDR2 LQKENI. The CDR3 spells CASSPPSQRDNEQFF. DNA for the CDR3: TGTGCCAGCTCACCACCGTCCCAGCGGGACAATGAGCAGTTCTTC.

In its sample, this clonotype was seen a few times. The V call is TRBV7-3, the J call TRBJ2-5; TRBD2 matches at 7 bases. The V gene end was trimmed by 2 bases and the J gene end by 2 bases; junction bases not matched to a gene: 8. The CDR3 is 16 amino acids. The germline V gene has CDR1 SGHTA and CDR2 FQGTGA. The CDR3 nucleotides are TGTGCCAGCAGCTTAGTACGGGGCGGGGGACAAGAGACCCAGTACTTC. Protein product: CASSLVRGGGQETQYF.

This clonotype was seen only a few times. The gene calls are TRBV7-2 and TRBJ1-2; D is unresolved. CDR1 is SGHTA, CDR2 FQGNSA, per germline. V was pared by 4 bases and J by 4 bases, with 13 bases between. The CDR3 length is 14 residues. The CDR3 bases are TGTGCCAGCAGCTCCCGGTCCCCAATCTATGGCTACACCTTC. It yields the protein CASSSRSPIYGYTF.

CDR3 in DNA: TGTGCCAGCAACCCAACGGGGGAGTCCTACGAGCAGTACTTC. Its translation is CASNPTGESYEQYF. The V gene is TRBV6-2 or TRBV6-3, the J gene TRBJ2-7; weak D call: TRBD2 (6 bases). Looked up from germline, CDR1 is MNHEY and CDR2 is SVGEGT. The CDR3 totals 14 residues. Trimming cost V 7 bases and J 1 base, with 14 bases left between them.

Only a few counts were recorded for this clonotype. The genes are TRBV6-1 and TRBJ1-2, with D possibly being TRBD1 (5 bases). The CDR3 contains 14 residues. Between the trimmed V and J ends, which lost 7 bases and 8 bases, there was a span of 20 bases. Germline CDR1 reads MNHNS; CDR2 reads SASEGT. The CDR3 here is CASNAQRGLRGYTF. The CDR3 DNA reads as TGTGCCAGCAATGCCCAGCGGGGGTTGAGAGGCTACACCTTC.